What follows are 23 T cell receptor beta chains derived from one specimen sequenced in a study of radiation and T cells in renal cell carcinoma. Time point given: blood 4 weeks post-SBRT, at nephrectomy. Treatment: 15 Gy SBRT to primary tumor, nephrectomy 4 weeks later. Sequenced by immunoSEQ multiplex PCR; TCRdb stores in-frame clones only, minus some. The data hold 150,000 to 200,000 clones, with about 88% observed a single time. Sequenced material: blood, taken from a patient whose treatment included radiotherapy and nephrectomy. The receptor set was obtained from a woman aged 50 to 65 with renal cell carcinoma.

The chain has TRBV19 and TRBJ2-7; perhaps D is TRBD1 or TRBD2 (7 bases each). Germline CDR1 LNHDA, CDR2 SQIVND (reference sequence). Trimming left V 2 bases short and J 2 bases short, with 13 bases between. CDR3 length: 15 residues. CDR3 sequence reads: CASSIRAGGAYEQYF. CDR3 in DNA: TGTGCCAGTAGTATACGGGCAGGGGGGGCCTACGAGCAGTACTTC.

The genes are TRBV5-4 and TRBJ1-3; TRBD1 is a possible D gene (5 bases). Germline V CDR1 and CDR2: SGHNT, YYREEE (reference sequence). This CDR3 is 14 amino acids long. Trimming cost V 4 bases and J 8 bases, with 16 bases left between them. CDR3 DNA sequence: TGTGCCAGCAGCGGCAGGGCTGGGGACTACACCATATATTTT. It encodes CASSGRAGDYTIYF.

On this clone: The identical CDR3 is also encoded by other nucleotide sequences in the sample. The CDR3 loop is CSASGNTEAFF. CDR3 nucleotides: TGCAGTGCATCCGGGAACACTGAAGCTTTCTTT. The rearrangement links TRBV20-1 to TRBJ1-1; D ambiguous. In germline, CDR1 is DFQATT, CDR2 SNEGSKA (reference sequence). The length of the CDR3 is 11 residues. Trimming stripped 6 bases from V and 1 base from J, with 6 bases between.

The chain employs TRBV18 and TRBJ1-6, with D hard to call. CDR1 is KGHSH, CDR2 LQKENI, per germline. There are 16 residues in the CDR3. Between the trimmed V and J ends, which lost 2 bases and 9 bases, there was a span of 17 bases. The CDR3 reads CASSPWEGSRGSPLHF. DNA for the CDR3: TGTGCCAGCTCACCATGGGAGGGAAGTCGGGGTTCACCCCTCCACTTT.

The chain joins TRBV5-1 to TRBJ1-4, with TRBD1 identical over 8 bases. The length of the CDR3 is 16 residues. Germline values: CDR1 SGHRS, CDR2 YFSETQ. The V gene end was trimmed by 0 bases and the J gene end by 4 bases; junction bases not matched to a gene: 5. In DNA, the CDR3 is TGCGCCAGCAGCTTGGGGCAGGGGGCATTTAATGAAAAACTGTTTTTT. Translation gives CASSLGQGAFNEKLFF.

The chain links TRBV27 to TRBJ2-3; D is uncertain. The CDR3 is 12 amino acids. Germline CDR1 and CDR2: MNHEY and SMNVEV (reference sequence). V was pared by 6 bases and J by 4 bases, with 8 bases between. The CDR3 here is CASSPTPDTQYF. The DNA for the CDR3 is TGTGCCAGCAGCCCCACCCCAGATACGCAGTATTTT.

The CDR3 region has the DNA TGTGCCTGGAGTGGGTTGGCATACGGAAACACCATATATTTT. Encoded protein: CAWSGLAYGNTIYF. The chain employs TRBV30 and TRBJ1-3, with unresolved D. Germline CDR1 and CDR2: GTSNPN and SVGIG (reference sequence). V was shortened by 1 base and J by 4 bases, with 11 bases between the two germline ends. This CDR3 is 14 amino acids long.

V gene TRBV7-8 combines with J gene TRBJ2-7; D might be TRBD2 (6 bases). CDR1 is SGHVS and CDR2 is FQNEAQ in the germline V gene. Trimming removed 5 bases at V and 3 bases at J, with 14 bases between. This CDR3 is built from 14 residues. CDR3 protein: CASSQEPGDYEQYF. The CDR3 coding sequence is TGTGCCAGCAGCCAAGAACCGGGGGACTACGAGCAGTACTTC.

CDR3 sequence reads: CASSTGRYLYGYTF. CDR3 nucleotide sequence: TGTGCCAGTAGTACCGGACGGTACCTCTATGGCTACACCTTC. The V call is TRBV19, the J call TRBJ1-2; unclear D gene. CDR3 length: 14 amino acids. Germline V gives CDR1 LNHDA, CDR2 SQIVND (reference sequence). Trimming left V 4 bases short and J 4 bases short, with 13 bases between.

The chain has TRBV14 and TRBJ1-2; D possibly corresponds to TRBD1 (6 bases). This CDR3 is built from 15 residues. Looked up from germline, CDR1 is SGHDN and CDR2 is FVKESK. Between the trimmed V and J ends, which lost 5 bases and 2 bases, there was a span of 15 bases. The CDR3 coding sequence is TGTGCCAGCAGCAAGGGGACAAGTAACAACTATGGCTACACCTTC. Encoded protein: CASSKGTSNNYGYTF. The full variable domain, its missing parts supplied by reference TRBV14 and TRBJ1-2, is EAGVTQFPSHSVIEKGQTVTLRCDPISGHDNLYWYRRVMGKEIKFLLHFVKESKQDESGMPNNRFLAERTGGTYSTLKVQPAELEDSGVYFCASSKGTSNNYGYTFGSGTRLTVV.

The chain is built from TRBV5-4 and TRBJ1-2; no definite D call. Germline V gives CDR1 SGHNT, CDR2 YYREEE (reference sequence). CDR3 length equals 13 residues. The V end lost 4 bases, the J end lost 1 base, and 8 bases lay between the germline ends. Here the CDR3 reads CASSGEGNYGYTF. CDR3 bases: TGTGCCAGCAGCGGGGAGGGTAACTATGGCTACACCTTC.

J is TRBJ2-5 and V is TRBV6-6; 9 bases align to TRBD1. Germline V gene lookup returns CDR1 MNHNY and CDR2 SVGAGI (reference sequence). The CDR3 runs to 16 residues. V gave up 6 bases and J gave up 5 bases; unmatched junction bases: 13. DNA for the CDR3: TGTGCCAGCAGACCTGGACAGGGGCCCGCCGGGGAGACCCAGTACTTC. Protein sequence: CASRPGQGPAGETQYF.

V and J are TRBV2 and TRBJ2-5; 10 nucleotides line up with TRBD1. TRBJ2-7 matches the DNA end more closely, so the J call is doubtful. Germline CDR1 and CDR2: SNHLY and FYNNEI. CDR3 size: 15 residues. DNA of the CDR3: TGTGCCAGCAGTGATCGGACAGGGGGGGCCTACGAGCAGTACTTC. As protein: CASSDRTGGAYEQYF.

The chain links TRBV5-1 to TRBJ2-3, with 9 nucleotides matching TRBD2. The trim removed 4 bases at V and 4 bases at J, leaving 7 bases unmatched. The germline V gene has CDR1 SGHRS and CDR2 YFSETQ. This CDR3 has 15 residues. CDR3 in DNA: TGCGCCAGCAGCCCCGGGGGCGGGGGGGCAGATACGCAGTATTTT. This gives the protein CASSPGGGGADTQYF.

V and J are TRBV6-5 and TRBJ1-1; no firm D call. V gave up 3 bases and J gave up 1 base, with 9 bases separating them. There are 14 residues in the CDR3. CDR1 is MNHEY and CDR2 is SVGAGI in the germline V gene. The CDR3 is CASSYGSGNTEAFF. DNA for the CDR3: TGTGCCAGCAGTTATGGGTCGGGGAACACTGAAGCTTTCTTT.

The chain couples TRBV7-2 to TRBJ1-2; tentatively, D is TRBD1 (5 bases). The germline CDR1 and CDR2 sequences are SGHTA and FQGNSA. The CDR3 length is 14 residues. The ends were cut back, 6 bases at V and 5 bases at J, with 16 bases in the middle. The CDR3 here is CASRPIGASYGYTF. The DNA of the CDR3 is TGTGCCAGCAGGCCGATTGGGGCCTCATATGGCTACACCTTC.

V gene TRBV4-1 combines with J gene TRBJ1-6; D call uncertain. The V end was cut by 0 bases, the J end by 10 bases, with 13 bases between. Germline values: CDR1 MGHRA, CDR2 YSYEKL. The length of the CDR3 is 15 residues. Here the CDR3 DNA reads TGCGCCAGCAGCCAAGATGGGTTAGGGAACTCACCCCTCCACTTT. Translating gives CASSQDGLGNSPLHF.

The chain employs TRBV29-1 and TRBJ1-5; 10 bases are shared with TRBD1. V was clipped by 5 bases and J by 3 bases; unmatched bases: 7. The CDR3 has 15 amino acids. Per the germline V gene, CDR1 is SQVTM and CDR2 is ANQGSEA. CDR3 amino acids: CSVREGTGVNQPQHF. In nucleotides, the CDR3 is TGCAGCGTTCGGGAAGGGACAGGGGTCAATCAGCCCCAGCATTTT.

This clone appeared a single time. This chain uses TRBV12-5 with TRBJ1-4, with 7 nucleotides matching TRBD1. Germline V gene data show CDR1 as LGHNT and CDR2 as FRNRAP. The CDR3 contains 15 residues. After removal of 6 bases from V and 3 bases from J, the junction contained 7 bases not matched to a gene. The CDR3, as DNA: TGTGCTAGTGGCACCATCCAGGGGGCTAATGAAAAACTGTTTTTT. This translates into CASGTIQGANEKLFF.

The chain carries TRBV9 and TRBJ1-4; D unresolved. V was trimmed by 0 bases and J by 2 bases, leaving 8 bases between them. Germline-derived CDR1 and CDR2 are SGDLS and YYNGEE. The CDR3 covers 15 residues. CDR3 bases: TGTGCCAGCAGCGTAGGAGGGCTCACTAATGAAAAACTGTTTTTT. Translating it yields CASSVGGLTNEKLFF.

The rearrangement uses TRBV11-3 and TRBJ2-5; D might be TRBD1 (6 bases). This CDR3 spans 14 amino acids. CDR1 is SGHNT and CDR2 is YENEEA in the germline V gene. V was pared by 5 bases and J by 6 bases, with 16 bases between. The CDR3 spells CASSQDRSSQTQYF. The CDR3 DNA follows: TGTGCCAGCAGCCAAGACAGGTCTTCGCAGACCCAGTACTTC.

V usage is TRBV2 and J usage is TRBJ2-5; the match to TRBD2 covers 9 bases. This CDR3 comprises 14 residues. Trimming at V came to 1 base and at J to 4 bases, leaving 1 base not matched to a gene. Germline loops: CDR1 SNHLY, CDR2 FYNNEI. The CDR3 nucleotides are TGTGCCAGCAGTGAAGGGCGGGGGGGAGAGACCCAGTACTTC. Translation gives CASSEGRGGETQYF.

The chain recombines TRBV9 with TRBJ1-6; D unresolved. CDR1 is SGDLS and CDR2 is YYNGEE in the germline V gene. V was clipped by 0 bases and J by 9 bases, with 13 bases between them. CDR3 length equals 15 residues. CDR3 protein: CASSVALVRGSPLHF. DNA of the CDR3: TGTGCCAGCAGCGTAGCATTGGTACGAGGTTCACCCCTCCACTTT. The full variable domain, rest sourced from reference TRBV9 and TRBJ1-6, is DSGVTQTPKHLITATGQRVTLRCSPRSGDLSVYWYQQSLDQGLQFLIQYYNGEERAKGNILERFSAQQFPDLHSELNLSSLELGDSALYFCASSVALVRGSPLHFGNGTRLTVT.